These 18 T cell receptor beta chains originate from one sample sequenced in a study of T cell responses to AZD1222 COVID-19 vaccine. Clones were sequenced by immunoSEQ multiplex PCR, and TCRdb holds only the in-frame ones, with some missing. Of approximately 190,000 clones in the sample, 90% to 95% were seen once. The sequencing used peripheral blood, collected 28 days after the second dose of the MenACWY control vaccine. The source is an adult who received the MenACWY meningococcal vaccine as a control.

The chain employs TRBV9 and TRBJ1-5; D is undetermined. V was cut by 4 bases and J by 5 bases, with 13 bases left in between. Germline values: CDR1 SGDLS, CDR2 YYNGEE. CDR3 length equals 14 residues. The CDR3 DNA is TGTGCCAGCAGCTCTAGCGGAGGGTATCAGCCCCAGCATTTT. Its protein is CASSSSGGYQPQHF.

The V and J genes are TRBV29-1 and TRBJ2-1; the match to TRBD2 covers 10 bases. This CDR3 has 16 residues. The V and J ends lost 7 bases and 4 bases, in that order; junction bases with no gene match: 13. Looked up from germline, CDR1 is SQVTM and CDR2 is ANQGSEA. The CDR3 here is CSARGLSGRVYNEQFF. The CDR3 coding sequence is TGCAGCGCCCGGGGACTGAGCGGGAGGGTGTACAATGAGCAGTTCTTC.

V usage is TRBV18 and J usage is TRBJ1-1; maybe TRBD1 (6 bases). The CDR3 totals 12 residues. Trimming pared 2 bases from V and 9 bases from J, leaving 10 bases between. Germline-derived CDR1 and CDR2 are KGHSH and LQKENI. The CDR3 reads CASSPAGAQAFF. In nucleotides, the CDR3 is TGTGCCAGCTCACCAGCAGGGGCACAAGCTTTCTTT.

V and J are TRBV28 and TRBJ2-3; D is ambiguous. Per germline, CDR1 MDHEN and CDR2 SYDVKM. The CDR3 runs to 11 residues. V was clipped by 4 bases and J by 7 bases, with 6 bases between them. The chain's CDR3 is CASSSQNTQYF. DNA for the CDR3: TGTGCCAGCAGTTCCCAAAATACGCAGTATTTT.

The chain has TRBV30 and TRBJ2-2; possibly TRBD2 for D (6 bases). This CDR3 comprises 12 residues. Trimming removed 2 bases from V and 6 bases from J, with 7 bases in between. CDR1 GTSNPN and CDR2 SVGIG come from the germline V gene (reference sequence). The CDR3 region is CAWSRGSGELFF. The CDR3 DNA follows: TGTGCCTGGAGTCGGGGGTCCGGGGAGCTGTTTTTT.

The chain joins TRBV11-1 to TRBJ1-2; a possible D gene is TRBD1 (5 bases). The CDR3 runs 13 residues. Germline assignment: CDR1 SGHAT and CDR2 FQDESV (reference sequence). Trimming took off 3 bases at V and 7 bases at J, with 12 bases between the two ends. The CDR3 here is CASSFTGEGGYTF. As DNA, the CDR3 is TGTGCCAGCAGCTTTACGGGGGAAGGTGGCTACACCTTC.

This clone was observed a handful of times. For the CDR3, the DNA is TGTGCCAGCACCCTCAGTGGACTAGCGAACAATGAGCAGTTCTTC. It encodes CASTLSGLANNEQFF. This chain connects TRBV11-1 to TRBJ2-1; TRBD2 agrees at 9 bases. The length of the CDR3 is 15 residues. V shed 7 bases and J 5 bases; nucleotides not matched to a gene: 9. The germline gives CDR1 SGHAT, CDR2 FQDESV (reference sequence).

This chain connects TRBV30 to TRBJ1-2; D call uncertain. The germline V gene has CDR1 GTSNPN and CDR2 SVGIG (reference sequence). V gave up 2 bases and J gave up 2 bases, with 12 bases separating them. There are 14 residues in the CDR3. The CDR3 nucleotides read TGTGCCTGGAGTCTCTTTACCGCGAACTATGGCTACACCTTC. It encodes CAWSLFTANYGYTF.

This clone was found once. The V and J genes are TRBV7-2 and TRBJ2-7; D possibly corresponds to TRBD2 (6 bases). Germline V CDR1 and CDR2: SGHTA, FQGNSA. The V end lost 2 bases, the J end lost 6 bases, and 14 bases lay between the germline ends. The length of the CDR3 is 14 residues. CDR3 sequence (DNA): TGTGCCAGCAGCTTACTTGGGGGGTCACTCGAGCAGTACTTC. Encoded protein: CASSLLGGSLEQYF.

The chain is built from TRBV6-5 and TRBJ2-7; possibly TRBD1 for D (6 bases). Per germline, CDR1 MNHEY and CDR2 SVGAGI. V was shortened by 4 bases and J by 2 bases, with 12 bases between the two germline ends. The CDR3 totals 14 residues. CDR3 bases: TGTGCCAGCAGTTCCTCCGGGACAACCTACGAGCAGTACTTC. Protein: CASSSSGTTYEQYF.

The chain uses TRBV9 and TRBJ1-1; D may be TRBD1 (5 bases). V lost 0 bases to trimming and J lost 9 bases, with 15 bases between them. Per the germline V gene, CDR1 is SGDLS and CDR2 is YYNGEE. This CDR3 has 14 amino acids. This CDR3 reads CASSVGRGAGKAFF. In nucleotides, the CDR3 is TGTGCCAGCAGCGTAGGAAGAGGGGCAGGGAAAGCTTTCTTT.

The J gene is TRBJ2-7, the V gene TRBV24-1; D gene ambiguous. The germline V and J ends were trimmed by 0 bases and 6 bases, with 8 bases remaining between them. Germline V lookup: CDR1 KGHDR, CDR2 SFDVKD. This CDR3 has 13 residues. The CDR3 loop reads CATSDLIGPEQYF. Written as DNA, the CDR3 is TGTGCCACCAGTGATTTGATCGGGCCCGAGCAGTACTTC.

A remark on this clone: A read error may produce the germline difference seen at one junction end. The J gene is TRBJ1-5, the V gene TRBV6-1; D possibly corresponds to TRBD1 (5 bases). CDR1 and CDR2 (germline): MNHNS, SASEGT. The CDR3 sequence is 15 residues long. The CDR3 is CASSKAGGGNQPQHF. The CDR3 DNA reads TGTGCCAGCAGTAAAGCTGGGGGAGGCAATCAGCCCCAGCATTTT.

The chain links TRBV28 to TRBJ1-2, with D perhaps TRBD1 (6 bases). Germline V lookup: CDR1 MDHEN, CDR2 SYDVKM. V shed 6 bases and J shed 2 bases, with 10 bases lying between them. The CDR3 sequence is 13 residues long. CDR3 residues: CASRGQPNYGYTF. Here the CDR3 DNA reads TGTGCCAGCAGAGGACAGCCGAACTATGGCTACACCTTC.

The rearrangement uses TRBV7-9 and TRBJ2-3, with TRBD1 as a possible D gene (6 bases). Germline V CDR1 and CDR2: SEHNR, FQNEAQ (reference sequence). The CDR3 runs to 15 residues. Deletions cut 9 bases from V and 0 bases from J, with 16 bases between. The DNA of the CDR3 is TGTGCCAGTCCCCATAAAGGACAGAGCACAGATACGCAGTATTTT. It encodes CASPHKGQSTDTQYF.

The chain links TRBV11-3 to TRBJ2-7; 7 positions match TRBD1. Trimming took 4 bases from V and 5 from J; bases not matched to a gene: 14. The germline V gene has CDR1 SGHNT and CDR2 YENEEA. The CDR3 has 16 residues. Here the CDR3 reads CASSSQPRRGKHEQYF. The CDR3 bases are TGTGCCAGCAGCTCCCAACCCCGCAGGGGGAAGCACGAGCAGTACTTC.

The chain recombines TRBV27 with TRBJ1-2; 7 bases agree with TRBD1. The CDR3 is made up of 12 amino acids. In germline, CDR1 is MNHEY, CDR2 SMNVEV (reference sequence). V shed 6 bases, J shed 8 bases, and the junction held 6 bases outside the gene matches. The CDR3 DNA is TGTGCCAGCAGAGTCAGGGGGGGAGGCTACACCTTC. Its protein is CASRVRGGGYTF.

The rearrangement links TRBV11-3 to TRBJ1-1; D is undetermined. The V and J ends lost 4 bases and 3 bases respectively, with 3 bases between them. Germline V gene sequence: CDR1 SGHNT, CDR2 YENEEA. CDR3 length equals 11 residues. CDR3 sequence reads: CASSSHTEAFF. CDR3 DNA: TGTGCCAGCAGCTCCCACACTGAAGCTTTCTTT.